Below, 10 T cell receptor beta chains from the same sample are listed, as sequenced in a study of cytomegalovirus exposure and HLA in healthy donors. Here immunoSEQ multiplex PCR was the method, and the copy in TCRdb shows in-frame clones only, minus some. The data hold about 120,000 clones, with less than 90% observed a single time. Sequenced: PBMCs. These receptors were taken from a young man in good health and CMV-seropositive.

This chain connects TRBV7-9 to TRBJ1-6; 7 bases map to TRBD1. Germline V gene data show CDR1 as SEHNR and CDR2 as FQNEAQ (reference sequence). With 4 bases clipped from V and 8 bases from J, the junction kept 2 bases outside the gene matches. CDR3 length: 13 residues. CDR3 protein: CASSSTGDSPLHF. The CDR3 coding sequence is TGTGCCAGCAGCTCAACAGGGGATTCACCCCTCCACTTT.

The chain links TRBV4-1 to TRBJ1-1, with 8 bases lining up with TRBD1. After removal of 2 bases from V and 5 bases from J, the junction contained 10 bases not matched to a gene. Germline loops: CDR1 MGHRA, CDR2 YSYEKL. CDR3 length: 16 residues. The CDR3 spells CASSQRPQGAGTEAFF. CDR3 sequence (DNA): TGCGCCAGCAGCCAACGACCCCAGGGGGCGGGAACTGAAGCTTTCTTT.

V is TRBV4-2 and J is TRBJ1-5; D unclear. The V end lost 2 bases, the J end lost 5 bases, and 10 bases lay between the germline ends. The CDR3 has 14 amino acids. Germline V gives CDR1 LGHNA, CDR2 YNFKEQ. CDR3 sequence: CASSQKSFDQPQHF. The CDR3 DNA reads TGTGCCAGCAGCCAAAAATCTTTCGATCAGCCCCAGCATTTT.

The J gene is TRBJ1-4, the V gene TRBV4-3, with D uncertain. The CDR3 extends over 14 amino acids. V was pared by 4 bases and J by 7 bases, with 13 bases between. CDR1 LGHNA and CDR2 YSLEER come from the germline V gene. The CDR3 spells CASSLTSSTEKLFF. CDR3 DNA sequence: TGCGCCAGCAGCCTAACTTCGAGCACTGAAAAACTGTTTTTT.

The CDR3 nucleotides read TGTGCTAGTGGGTTCGTGACGGGAAGCTCCTACGAGCAGTACTTC. This translates into CASGFVTGSSYEQYF. This chain connects TRBV12-5 to TRBJ2-7, with a tentative D call TRBD2 (5 bases). From germline, CDR1 is LGHNT and CDR2 FRNRAP. The CDR3 sequence is 15 residues long. The V end lost 6 bases, the J end lost 0 bases, and 15 bases lay between the germline ends.

The chain recombines TRBV19 with TRBJ1-2; TRBD1 aligns across 7 bases. Germline values: CDR1 LNHDA, CDR2 SQIVND (reference sequence). The junction had 3 bases not matched to a gene; V was cut back by 5 bases and J by 3 bases. This CDR3 has 13 residues. The CDR3 DNA sequence: TGTGCCAGTAGTCCCAGGGGGGACTATGGCTACACCTTC. This translates into CASSPRGDYGYTF.

The rearrangement uses TRBV9 and TRBJ2-1, with a tentative D call TRBD2 (6 bases). Trimming pared 3 bases from V and 8 bases from J, leaving 12 bases between. The CDR3 contains 13 residues. The germline V gene has CDR1 SGDLS and CDR2 YYNGEE. The CDR3 nucleotides read TGTGCCAGCAGCGCCCGGGACTCGCATGAGCAGTTCTTC. As protein: CASSARDSHEQFF.

CDR3 bases: TGTGCCAGCTCACCAGTTTCGCACGGTAAAGAGACCCAGTACTTC. Translation: CASSPVSHGKETQYF. The chain joins TRBV18 to TRBJ2-5, with D unresolved. The CDR3 is made up of 15 amino acids. Trimming removed 2 bases at V and 3 bases at J, with 13 bases between. The V gene's germline CDR1 is KGHSH and CDR2 LQKENI.

The chain has TRBV6-1 and TRBJ1-2, with TRBD1 identical over 7 bases. V was clipped by 7 bases and J by 5 bases; unmatched bases: 13. The CDR3 extends over 15 amino acids. Germline lookup yields CDR1 MNHNS and CDR2 SASEGT. CDR3 sequence reads: CASTQRQGSFYGYTF. DNA of the CDR3: TGTGCCAGCACCCAACGACAGGGCTCCTTTTATGGCTACACCTTC.

This clone came up once. In DNA, the CDR3 is TGTGCCAGCAGCCAAGATCTTACAGCGGGGGGGCGCACAGATACGCAGTATTTT. Amino acid sequence: CASSQDLTAGGRTDTQYF. The chain employs TRBV4-2 and TRBJ2-3; 10 bases match TRBD2. This CDR3 is built from 18 residues. Per the germline V gene, CDR1 is LGHNA and CDR2 is YNFKEQ. The ends lost 0 bases at V and 1 base at J; junction bases unmatched: 7.